This T cell receptor beta chain was recovered during a study of PD-L1 blockade in urothelial cancer. Specified time point: pretreatment peripheral blood. Patients were diagnosed with urothelial carcinoma, either locally advanced or metastatic. Peripheral blood mononuclear cells were collected from every patient before and during treatment, yielding between 1 and 8 samples per patient. The table came from immunoSEQ multiplex PCR; TCRdb's copy has only in-frame clones and leaves some out. The profile shows roughly 63,000 clones, roughly 80% of them singletons. General study points: Tumor-linked clones in blood grew more by 3 weeks in durable-benefit patients.

Details on this clone: The antigen is unknown.

V lost 4 bases, J lost 2 bases, and 6 bases stayed unmatched. Germline V gives CDR1 SGHAT, CDR2 FQNNGV. The CDR3 loop spans 15 amino acids. The J gene is TRBJ2-3, the V gene TRBV11-2; 7 positions match TRBD2. The material sequenced was PBMCs, taken around atezolizumab (anti-PD-L1) treatment. This clonotype was sampled from a man in his 70s with urothelial cancer. The CDR3 DNA reads TGTGCCAGCAGCTCGACTAGCACGAACACAGATACGCAGTATTTT. Its translation: CASSSTSTNTDTQYF.